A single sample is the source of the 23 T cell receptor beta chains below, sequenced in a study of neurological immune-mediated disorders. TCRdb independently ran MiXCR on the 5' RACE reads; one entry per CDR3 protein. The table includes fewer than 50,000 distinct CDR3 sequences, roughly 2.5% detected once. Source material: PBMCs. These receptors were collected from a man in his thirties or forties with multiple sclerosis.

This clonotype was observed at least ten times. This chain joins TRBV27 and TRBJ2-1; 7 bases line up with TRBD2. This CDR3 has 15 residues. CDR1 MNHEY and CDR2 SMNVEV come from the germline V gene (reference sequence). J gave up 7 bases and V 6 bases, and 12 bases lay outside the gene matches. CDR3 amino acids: CASRDAGGGRNEQFF. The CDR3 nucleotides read TGTGCCAGCAGGGATGCTGGGGGGGGGAGGAATGAGCAGTTCTTC.

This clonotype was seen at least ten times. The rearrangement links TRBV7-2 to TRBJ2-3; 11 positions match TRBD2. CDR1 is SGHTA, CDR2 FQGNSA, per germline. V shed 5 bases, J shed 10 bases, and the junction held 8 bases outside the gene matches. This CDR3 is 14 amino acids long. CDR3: CASSRQVSGRAQYF. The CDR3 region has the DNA TGTGCCAGCAGCCGACAGGTTAGCGGGAGGGCGCAGTATTTT. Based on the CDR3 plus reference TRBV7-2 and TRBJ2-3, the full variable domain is GAGVSQSPSNKVTEKGKDVELRCDPISGHTALYWYRQSLGQGLEFLIYFQGNSAPDKSGLPSDRFSAERTGGSVSTLTIQRTQQEDSAVYLCASSRQVSGRAQYFGPGTRLTVL.

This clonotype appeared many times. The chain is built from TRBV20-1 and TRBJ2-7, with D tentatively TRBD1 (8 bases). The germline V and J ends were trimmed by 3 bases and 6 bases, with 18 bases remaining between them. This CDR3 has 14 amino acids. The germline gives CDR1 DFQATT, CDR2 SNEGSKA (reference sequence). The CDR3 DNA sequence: TGCAGTGCTAGGGAGATGACAGGGGAGGGCGAGCAGTACTTC. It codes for CSAREMTGEGEQYF.

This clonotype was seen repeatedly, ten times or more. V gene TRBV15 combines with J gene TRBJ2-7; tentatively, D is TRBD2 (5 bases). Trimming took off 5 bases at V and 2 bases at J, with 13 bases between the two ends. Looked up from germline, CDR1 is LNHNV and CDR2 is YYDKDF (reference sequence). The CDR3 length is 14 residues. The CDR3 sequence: CATSYDGVTYEQYF. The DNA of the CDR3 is TGTGCCACCAGCTACGACGGGGTAACCTACGAGCAGTACTTC.

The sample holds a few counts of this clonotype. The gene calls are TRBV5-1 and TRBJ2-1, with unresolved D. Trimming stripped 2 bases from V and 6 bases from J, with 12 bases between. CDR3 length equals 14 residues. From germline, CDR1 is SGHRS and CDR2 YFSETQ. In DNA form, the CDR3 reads TGCGCCAGCAGCTTCGGCGACCCCGGCAATGAGCAGTTCTTC. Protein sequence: CASSFGDPGNEQFF.

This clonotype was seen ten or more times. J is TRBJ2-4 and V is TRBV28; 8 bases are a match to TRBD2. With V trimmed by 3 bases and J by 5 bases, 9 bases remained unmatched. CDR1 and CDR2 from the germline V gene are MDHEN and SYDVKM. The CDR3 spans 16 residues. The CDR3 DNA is TGTGCCAGCAGTTTTTGGGGGACTAGTGGGGAAAACATTCAGTACTTC. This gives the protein CASSFWGTSGENIQYF.

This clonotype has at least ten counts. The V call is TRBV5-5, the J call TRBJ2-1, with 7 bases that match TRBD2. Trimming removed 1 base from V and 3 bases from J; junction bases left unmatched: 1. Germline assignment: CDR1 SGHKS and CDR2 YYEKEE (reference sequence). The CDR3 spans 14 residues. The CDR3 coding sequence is TGTGCCAGCAGCTTGAGGACTAGCTACAATGAGCAGTTCTTC. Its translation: CASSLRTSYNEQFF.

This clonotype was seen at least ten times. The CDR3 spells CASSLAPQAVTEAFF. CDR3 DNA sequence: TGCGCCAGCAGCTTGGCACCTCAGGCGGTCACTGAAGCTTTCTTT. The chain links TRBV5-1 to TRBJ1-1; D gene uncertain. CDR3 size: 15 residues. V lost 0 bases and J 4 bases, leaving 13 bases between the germline ends. Germline V gene sequence: CDR1 SGHRS, CDR2 YFSETQ.

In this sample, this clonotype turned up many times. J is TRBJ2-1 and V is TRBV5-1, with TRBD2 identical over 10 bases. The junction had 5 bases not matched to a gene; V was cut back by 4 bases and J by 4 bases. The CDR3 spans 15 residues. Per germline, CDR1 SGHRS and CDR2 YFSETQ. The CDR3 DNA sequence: TGCGCCAGCAGCCTAGGACTAGCGGTATACAATGAGCAGTTCTTC. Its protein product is CASSLGLAVYNEQFF.

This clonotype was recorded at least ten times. The CDR3, as DNA: TGCAGTGCTACAGGGACCGCTGAGCAGTTCTTC. This codes for CSATGTAEQFF. This chain links TRBV20-1 with TRBJ2-1; the D gene could be TRBD1 or TRBD2 (5 bases each). V dropped 4 bases and J dropped 9 bases, with 10 bases sitting between them. Germline V gives CDR1 DFQATT, CDR2 SNEGSKA (reference sequence). The CDR3 has 11 residues.

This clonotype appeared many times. The CDR3 protein is CASSYDRGGGELFF. The CDR3 nucleotides are TGCGCCAGCAGCTACGACAGGGGTGGCGGGGAGCTGTTTTTT. The chain recombines TRBV5-1 with TRBJ2-2, with TRBD1 matching 8 bases. Germline-derived CDR1 and CDR2 are SGHRS and YFSETQ. V lost 3 bases, J lost 7 bases, and 5 bases stayed unmatched. CDR3 length equals 14 residues. Together with reference TRBV5-1 and TRBJ2-2, the CDR3 gives the full variable domain: KAGVTQTPRYLIKTRGQQVTLSCSPISGHRSVSWYQQTPGQGLQFLFEYFSETQRNKGNFPGRFSGRQFSNSRSEMNVSTLELGDSALYLCASSYDRGGGELFFGEGSRLTVL.

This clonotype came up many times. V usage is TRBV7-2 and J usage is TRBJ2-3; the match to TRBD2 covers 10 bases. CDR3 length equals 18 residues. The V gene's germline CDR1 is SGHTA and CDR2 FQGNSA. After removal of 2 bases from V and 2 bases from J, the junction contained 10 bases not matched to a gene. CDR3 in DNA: TGTGCCAGCAGCTTATTGGGAGTAGCGGGGGGTTTCACAGATACGCAGTATTTT. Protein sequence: CASSLLGVAGGFTDTQYF.

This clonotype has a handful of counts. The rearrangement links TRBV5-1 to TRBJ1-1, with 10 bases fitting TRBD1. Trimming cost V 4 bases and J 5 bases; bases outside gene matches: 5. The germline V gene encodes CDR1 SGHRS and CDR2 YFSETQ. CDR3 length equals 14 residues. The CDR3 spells CASSRLGQGTEAFF. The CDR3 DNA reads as TGCGCCAGCAGCCGATTGGGACAGGGGACTGAAGCTTTCTTT.

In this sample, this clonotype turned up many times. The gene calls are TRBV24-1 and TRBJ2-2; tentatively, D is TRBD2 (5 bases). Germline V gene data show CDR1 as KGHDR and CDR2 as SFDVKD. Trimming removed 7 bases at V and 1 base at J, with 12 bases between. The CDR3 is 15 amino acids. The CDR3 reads CATRDGVRNTGELFF. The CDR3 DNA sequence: TGTGCCACCAGAGACGGGGTCAGGAACACCGGGGAGCTGTTTTTT.

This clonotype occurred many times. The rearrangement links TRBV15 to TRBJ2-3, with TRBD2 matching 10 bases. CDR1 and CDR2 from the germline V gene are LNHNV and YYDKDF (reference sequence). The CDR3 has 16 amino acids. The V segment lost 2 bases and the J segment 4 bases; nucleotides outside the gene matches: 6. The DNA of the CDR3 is TGTGCCACCAGCAGAACAAGCGGGGGGGCGGCAGATACGCAGTATTTT. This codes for CATSRTSGGAADTQYF.

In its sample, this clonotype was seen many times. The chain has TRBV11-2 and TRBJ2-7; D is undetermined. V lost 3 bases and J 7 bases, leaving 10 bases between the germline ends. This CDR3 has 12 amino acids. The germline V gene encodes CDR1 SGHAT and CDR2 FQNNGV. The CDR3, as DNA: TGTGCCAGCAGCTTCAGGTCCGGGGAGCAGTACTTC. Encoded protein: CASSFRSGEQYF.

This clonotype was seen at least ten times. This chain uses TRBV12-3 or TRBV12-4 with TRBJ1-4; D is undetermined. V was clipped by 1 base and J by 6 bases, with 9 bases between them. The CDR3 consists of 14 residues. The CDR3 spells CASSLGGGDEKLFF. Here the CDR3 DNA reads TGTGCCAGCAGTTTAGGGGGAGGAGATGAAAAACTGTTTTTT.

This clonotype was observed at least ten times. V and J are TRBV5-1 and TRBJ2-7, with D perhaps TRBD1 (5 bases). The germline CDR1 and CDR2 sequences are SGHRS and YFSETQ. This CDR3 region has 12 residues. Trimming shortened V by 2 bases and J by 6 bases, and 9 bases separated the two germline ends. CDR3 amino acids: CASSLETGEQYF. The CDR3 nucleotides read TGCGCCAGCAGCTTAGAAACAGGCGAGCAGTACTTC.

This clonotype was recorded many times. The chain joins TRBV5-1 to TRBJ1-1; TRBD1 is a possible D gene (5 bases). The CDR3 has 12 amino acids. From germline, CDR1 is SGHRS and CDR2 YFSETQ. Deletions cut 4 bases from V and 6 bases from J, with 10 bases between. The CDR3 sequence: CASSPWGAEAFF. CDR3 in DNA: TGCGCCAGCAGCCCATGGGGGGCTGAAGCTTTCTTT.

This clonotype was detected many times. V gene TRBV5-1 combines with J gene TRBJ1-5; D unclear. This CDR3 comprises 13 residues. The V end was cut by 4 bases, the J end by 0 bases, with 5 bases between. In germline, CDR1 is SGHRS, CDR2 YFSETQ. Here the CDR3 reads CASSRDSNQPQHF. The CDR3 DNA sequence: TGCGCCAGCAGCCGTGATAGCAATCAGCCCCAGCATTTT.

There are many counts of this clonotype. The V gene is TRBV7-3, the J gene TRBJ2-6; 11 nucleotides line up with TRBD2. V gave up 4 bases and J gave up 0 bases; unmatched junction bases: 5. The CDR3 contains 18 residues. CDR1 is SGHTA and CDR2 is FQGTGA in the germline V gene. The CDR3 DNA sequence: TGTGCCAGCAGCTCCCAGGGACTAGCGGTCTCTGGGGCCAACGTCCTGACTTTC. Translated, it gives CASSSQGLAVSGANVLTF.

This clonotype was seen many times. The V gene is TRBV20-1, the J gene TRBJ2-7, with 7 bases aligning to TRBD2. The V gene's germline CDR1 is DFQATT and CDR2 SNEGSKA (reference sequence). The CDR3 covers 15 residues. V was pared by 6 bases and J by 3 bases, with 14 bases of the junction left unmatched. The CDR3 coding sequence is TGCAGTGCCTTCGTTCCGGCTAGCGGCAACTACGAGCAGTACTTC. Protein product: CSAFVPASGNYEQYF.

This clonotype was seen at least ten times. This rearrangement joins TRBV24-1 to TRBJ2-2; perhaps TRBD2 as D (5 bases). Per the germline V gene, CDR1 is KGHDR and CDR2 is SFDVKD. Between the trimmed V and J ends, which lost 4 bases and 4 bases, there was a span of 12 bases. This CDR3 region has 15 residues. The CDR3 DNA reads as TGTGCCACCAGTGACTTGGAGGCAGTCACCGGGGAGCTGTTTTTT. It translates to CATSDLEAVTGELFF.